The 24 T cell receptor beta chains in this list originate from one sample, sequenced in a study of cytomegalovirus exposure and HLA in healthy donors. This PCR relied on a set of 60 Vbeta primers and 13 Jbeta primers. Data came from immunoSEQ multiplex PCR; TCRdb stores just in-frame clones and leaves some out. In the table there are 100,000 or so clones, more than 70% of which are singletons. Sequencing was carried out using PBMCs. These receptor sequences come from a young man in good health and CMV-seronegative.

The chain links TRBV18 to TRBJ2-1; TRBD1 matches 8 bases. V gave up 6 bases and J gave up 2 bases; unmatched junction bases: 6. Germline V CDR1 and CDR2: KGHSH, LQKENI. CDR3 length: 15 amino acids. The CDR3 is CASSLRDRTYNEQFF. CDR3 sequence (DNA): TGTGCCAGCTCTCTCCGGGACAGGACCTACAATGAGCAGTTCTTC.

V and J are TRBV30 and TRBJ1-5; D gene uncertain. Germline lookup yields CDR1 GTSNPN and CDR2 SVGIG (reference sequence). V shed 0 bases and J shed 2 bases, with 8 bases lying between them. The CDR3 runs to 14 residues. Here the CDR3 reads CAWSVLGGNQPQHF. The CDR3 bases are TGTGCCTGGAGTGTACTGGGCGGCAATCAGCCCCAGCATTTT.

The genes are TRBV11-2 and TRBJ2-1; D is possibly TRBD1 (6 bases). CDR1 SGHAT and CDR2 FQNNGV come from the germline V gene. CDR3 length: 14 residues. V lost 11 bases, J lost 2 bases, and 16 bases lay in between. The CDR3 DNA sequence: TGTGCCGTTGGGGGCGGTTATACCTACAATGAGCAGTTCTTC. Protein product: CAVGGGYTYNEQFF.

V gene TRBV28 combines with J gene TRBJ2-7; TRBD2 matches at 10 bases. V was clipped by 1 base and J by 0 bases; unmatched bases: 3. This CDR3 has 16 residues. CDR1 and CDR2 from the germline V gene are MDHEN and SYDVKM. For the CDR3, the DNA is TGTGCCAGCAGTTTATTCCCTAGCGGGAGCTCCTACGAGCAGTACTTC. Protein: CASSLFPSGSSYEQYF.

The chain joins TRBV9 to TRBJ2-2; TRBD1 matches 7 bases. CDR1 is SGDLS, CDR2 YYNGEE, per germline. Trimming took 6 bases from V and 3 from J; bases not matched to a gene: 2. CDR3 length equals 13 residues. The chain's CDR3 is CASTQGDTGELFF. The DNA for the CDR3 is TGTGCCAGCACCCAGGGGGACACCGGGGAGCTGTTTTTT.

This clone was detected a few times. The CDR3 loop reads CASSPNTGNNSPLHF. DNA of the CDR3: TGTGCCAGCTCACCTAACACAGGGAACAATTCACCCCTCCACTTT. The gene calls are TRBV18 and TRBJ1-6; TRBD1 might be the D (6 bases). The CDR3 covers 15 residues. V was clipped by 3 bases and J by 7 bases, with 13 bases between them. Germline V gene sequence: CDR1 KGHSH, CDR2 LQKENI.

The chain recombines TRBV5-6 with TRBJ1-4, with D unresolved. From germline, CDR1 is SGHDT and CDR2 YYEEEE. Trimming removed 0 bases from V and 0 bases from J, with 15 bases in between. CDR3 size: 18 residues. The CDR3 DNA is TGTGCCAGCAGCTTGGGCTTCTCTGCTATAGCAACTAATGAAAAACTGTTTTTT. Its translation: CASSLGFSAIATNEKLFF.

The chain recombines TRBV5-1 with TRBJ2-3, with D possibly TRBD2 on 7 matching bases. The CDR3 loop spans 14 amino acids. CDR1 and CDR2 from the germline V gene are SGHRS and YFSETQ. Trimming left V 4 bases short and J 5 bases short, with 14 bases between. CDR3 loop: CASSTRGGGDTQYF. Here the CDR3 DNA reads TGCGCCAGCAGCACCAGGGGAGGGGGAGATACGCAGTATTTT.

The chain carries TRBV11-2 and TRBJ2-7; TRBD2 agrees at 11 bases. Germline trimming cut 6 bases from V and 5 bases from J; bases unmatched to any gene: 15. Per the germline V gene, CDR1 is SGHAT and CDR2 is FQNNGV. This CDR3 spans 17 amino acids. This CDR3 is CASRRPKLAGGQHEQYF. CDR3 coding DNA: TGTGCCAGCAGACGCCCGAAGTTAGCGGGAGGGCAACACGAGCAGTACTTC.

The chain couples TRBV6-5 to TRBJ2-3; possible D gene TRBD2, 6 bases. Germline lookup yields CDR1 MNHEY and CDR2 SVGAGI. The CDR3 has 12 residues. V was trimmed by 5 bases and J by 7 bases, leaving 10 bases between them. The CDR3: CASSQGLHTQYF. As DNA, the CDR3 is TGTGCCAGCAGTCAGGGACTGCATACGCAGTATTTT.

The chain's CDR3 is CASSSAQGIHSYEQYF. DNA for the CDR3: TGTGCCAGCAGCTCGGCCCAGGGGATACACTCCTACGAGCAGTACTTC. The gene calls are TRBV13 and TRBJ2-7; D may be TRBD1 (6 bases). CDR1 and CDR2 (germline): PRHDT, FYEKMQ (reference sequence). V lost 4 bases, J lost 0 bases, and 16 bases lay in between. There are 16 residues in the CDR3.

The chain carries TRBV7-8 and TRBJ2-7; D gene ambiguous. The V end was cut by 6 bases, the J end by 6 bases, with 18 bases between. There are 14 residues in the CDR3. Per germline, CDR1 SGHVS and CDR2 FQNEAQ. The CDR3 nucleotides are TGTGCCAGCAGATCCAGTCTCTTCCAGGCCGAGCAGTACTTC. Amino acids: CASRSSLFQAEQYF.

The chain employs TRBV25-1 and TRBJ2-7; perhaps TRBD1 as D (6 bases). This CDR3 region has 15 residues. From germline, CDR1 is MGHDK and CDR2 SYGVNS. V was trimmed by 1 base and J by 1 base, leaving 11 bases between them. DNA for the CDR3: TGTGCCAGCAGTGAATCAGGGGTGATGTCCTACGAGCAGTACTTC. Translating it yields CASSESGVMSYEQYF.

The chain carries TRBV9 and TRBJ2-5; D unclear. Germline V gene sequence: CDR1 SGDLS, CDR2 YYNGEE. The V end lost 0 bases, the J end lost 1 base, and 7 bases lay between the germline ends. This CDR3 spans 14 amino acids. The CDR3 DNA sequence: TGTGCCAGCAGCGTAGGACAACTCCAAGAGACCCAGTACTTC. Translation: CASSVGQLQETQYF.

This sequence joins TRBV9 and TRBJ2-2; 8 bases fit TRBD2. Trimming took 0 bases from V and 1 from J; bases not matched to a gene: 2. The CDR3 runs 16 residues. In germline, CDR1 is SGDLS, CDR2 YYNGEE. The CDR3 sequence is CASSVASGRNTGELFF. The CDR3, as DNA: TGTGCCAGCAGCGTAGCCAGCGGGAGGAACACCGGGGAGCTGTTTTTT.

V is TRBV27 and J is TRBJ1-2; D unclear. The CDR3 totals 14 residues. Germline V gene sequence: CDR1 MNHEY, CDR2 SMNVEV (reference sequence). The ends were cut back, 0 bases at V and 2 bases at J, with 7 bases in the middle. In DNA form, the CDR3 reads TGTGCCAGCAGTTTATCCGGGGAAAACTATGGCTACACCTTC. It codes for CASSLSGENYGYTF.

The gene calls are TRBV5-8 and TRBJ2-5; 10 bases line up with TRBD2. The CDR3 has 18 amino acids. Germline V gene lookup returns CDR1 SGHTS and CDR2 YDEGEE. Germline trimming cut 4 bases from V and 5 bases from J; bases unmatched to any gene: 17. CDR3 sequence: CASSAPVALAGDRETQYF. For the CDR3, the DNA is TGTGCCAGCAGCGCCCCCGTGGCGCTAGCGGGGGATCGGGAGACCCAGTACTTC.

In its sample, this clone was seen a few times. The chain links TRBV4-1 to TRBJ2-1, with D tentatively TRBD2 (7 bases). V shed 4 bases and J shed 8 bases, with 18 bases lying between them. The CDR3 loop spans 15 amino acids. Germline CDR1 MGHRA, CDR2 YSYEKL. The CDR3 DNA reads TGCGCCAGCAGCCTAAAGTTCGCGGGGGCCGATGAGCAGTTCTTC. Residues: CASSLKFAGADEQFF.

DNA of the CDR3: TGTGCCAGCAGTGAAGTAAGCTTCAATCAGCCCCAGCATTTT. Encoded protein: CASSEVSFNQPQHF. This chain links TRBV6-1 with TRBJ1-5; D gene ambiguous. The CDR3 has 14 residues. Between the trimmed V and J ends, which lost 1 base and 3 bases, there was a span of 7 bases. Per germline, CDR1 MNHNS and CDR2 SASEGT.

The rearrangement links TRBV18 to TRBJ1-2; the D gene is possibly TRBD1 (5 bases). V lost 2 bases and J 0 bases, leaving 16 bases between the germline ends. The CDR3 has 17 residues. Germline V CDR1 and CDR2: KGHSH, LQKENI. Here the CDR3 reads CASSPGARRDANYGYTF. CDR3 in DNA: TGTGCCAGCTCACCAGGGGCGAGGCGGGACGCTAACTATGGCTACACCTTC.

A single count supports this clone. The V gene is TRBV28, the J gene TRBJ2-1; tentatively, D is TRBD1 (5 bases). From germline, CDR1 is MDHEN and CDR2 SYDVKM. This CDR3 region has 16 residues. V lost 6 bases and J 1 base, leaving 16 bases between the germline ends. CDR3 coding DNA: TGTGCCAGCAGCATCCTTCAGGGTAGGTCCTACAATGAGCAGTTCTTC. It specifies CASSILQGRSYNEQFF.

The chain combines TRBV4-1 with TRBJ2-3; D is possibly TRBD1 (6 bases). The CDR3 runs to 15 residues. Looked up from germline, CDR1 is MGHRA and CDR2 is YSYEKL. V dropped 0 bases and J dropped 7 bases, with 14 bases sitting between them. Here the CDR3 reads CASSQETGFYNTQYF. For the CDR3, the DNA is TGCGCCAGCAGCCAAGAAACAGGGTTTTATAATACGCAGTATTTT.

This chain connects TRBV5-6 to TRBJ2-1; maybe TRBD2 (7 bases). V gave up 2 bases and J gave up 9 bases, with 15 bases separating them. Germline V gives CDR1 SGHDT, CDR2 YYEEEE. The CDR3 extends over 14 amino acids. CDR3 in DNA: TGTGCCAGCAGCTTCCCGGGACGGGGGGCTGAGCAGTTCTTC. Its translation is CASSFPGRGAEQFF.

The gene calls are TRBV28 and TRBJ1-2; 8 nucleotides line up with TRBD1. The CDR3 is 16 amino acids. Germline CDR1 MDHEN, CDR2 SYDVKM. Germline trimming cut 2 bases from V and 4 bases from J; bases unmatched to any gene: 9. In DNA, the CDR3 is TGTGCCAGCAGTTTAACCCAATCGACAGGGGCCTATGGCTACACCTTC. Its protein is CASSLTQSTGAYGYTF.